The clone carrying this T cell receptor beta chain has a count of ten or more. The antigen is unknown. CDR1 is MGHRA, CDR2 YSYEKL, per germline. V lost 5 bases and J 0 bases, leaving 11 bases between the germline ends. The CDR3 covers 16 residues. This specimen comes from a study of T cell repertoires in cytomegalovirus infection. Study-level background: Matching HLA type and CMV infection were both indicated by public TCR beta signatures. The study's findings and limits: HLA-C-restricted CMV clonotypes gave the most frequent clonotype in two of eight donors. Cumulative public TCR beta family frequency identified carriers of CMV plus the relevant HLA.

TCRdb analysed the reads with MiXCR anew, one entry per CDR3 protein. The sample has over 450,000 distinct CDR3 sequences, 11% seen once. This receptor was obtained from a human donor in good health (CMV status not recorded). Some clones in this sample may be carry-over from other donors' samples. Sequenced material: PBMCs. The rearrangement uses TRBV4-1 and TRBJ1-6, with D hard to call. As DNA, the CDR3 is TGCGCCAGCAGCGCAAGGAGGAGCTCCTATAATTCACCCCTCCACTTT. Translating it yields CASSARRSSYNSPLHF.